Listed below are T cell receptor beta chains from one sample, sequenced in a study of radiotherapy plus CTLA-4 blockade in lung cancer. Only in-frame clones appear in the TCRdb table, and some are missing; sequencing was by immunoSEQ multiplex PCR. The top ten hold 4% of the sample, which has 30,000 to 40,000 clones, roughly 71% seen once. This material consisted of peripheral blood, taken from a patient treated with radiotherapy plus ipilimumab. The receptors come from a human donor with non-small cell lung cancer who had stable disease on radiotherapy plus ipilimumab. Each CDR3 is given with its conserved first and last residue. A D gene is named only where the DNA matches it firmly. Clone sizes are given selectively: once, few, many, or a class where the clone is expanded.

TRBV11-3	-	TRBJ2-4	-	CASSFAGAANIQYF	TGTGCCAGCAGCTTTGCAGGGGCGGCAAACATTCAGTACTTC
TRBV29-1	-	TRBJ2-3	-	CSVEQGTDTQYF	TGCAGCGTTGAGCAGGGAACAGATACGCAGTATTTT
TRBV11-3	few	TRBJ2-5	TRBD2	CASSLRASGSLETQYF	TGTGCCAGCAGCTTACGCGCTAGCGGGAGTTTGGAGACCCAGTACTTC
TRBV5-5	-	TRBJ2-5	-	CASSPWGQETQYF	TGTGCCAGCAGCCCCTGGGGACAAGAGACCCAGTACTTC
TRBV11-3	-	TRBJ2-5	TRBD1	CASSLRTGQETQYF	TGTGCCAGCAGCTTAAGGACAGGCCAAGAGACCCAGTACTTC
TRBV27	-	TRBJ2-3	-	CASSSRPGSSTQYF	TGTGCCAGCAGTTCCCGCCCAGGATCGAGTACGCAGTATTTT
TRBV25-1	once	TRBJ1-2	-	CASSDFVGNYGYTF	TGTGCCAGCAGTGATTTTGTAGGAAACTATGGCTACACCTTC
TRBV9	-	TRBJ1-2	-	CASSAGLNNYGYTF	TGTGCCAGCAGTGCAGGACTGAATAACTATGGCTACACCTTC
TRBV19	-	TRBJ2-1	TRBD2	CASSIGPGGPNEQFF	TGTGCCAGTAGTATAGGACCGGGAGGTCCCAATGAGCAGTTCTTC
TRBV7-9	-	TRBJ2-2	TRBD2	CLPASSGRFGTGELFF	TGCTTGCCAGCGTCTAGCGGGAGGTTCGGCACCGGGGAGCTGTTTTTT
TRBV7-2	-	TRBJ2-1	-	CASSLAGVYNEQFF	TGTGCCAGCAGCTTAGCCGGGGTCTACAATGAGCAGTTCTTC
TRBV11-2	-	TRBJ2-7	TRBD1	CASSTQDRAYEQYF	TGTGCCAGCAGCACCCAGGACAGGGCTTACGAGCAGTACTTC
TRBV6-5	few	TRBJ1-1	TRBD1	CASSSKTGLRAFF	TGTGCCAGCAGTTCCAAGACAGGGCTTCGCGCTTTCTTT
TRBV19	-	TRBJ2-3	TRBD2	CASSKRTSGTSTDTQYF	TGTGCCAGTAGTAAACGGACTAGCGGCACTAGCACAGATACGCAGTATTTT
TRBV7-7	-	TRBJ2-2	TRBD2	CASSRTSGIGELFF	TGTGCTAGCAGCCGGACTAGCGGGATAGGGGAGCTGTTTTTT
TRBV4-1	-	TRBJ1-1	-	CASSQDLDGQKAFF	TGCGCCAGCAGCCAAGATCTTGACGGTCAAAAAGCTTTCTTT
TRBV4-2	-	TRBJ2-1	-	CASSPSLGVQFF	TGTGCCAGCAGCCCCAGTTTGGGGGTGCAGTTCTTC
TRBV13	-	TRBJ2-1	-	CASSLIVLDYNEQFF	TGTGCCAGCAGCTTAATAGTACTGGATTACAATGAGCAGTTCTTC
TRBV6-5	few	TRBJ2-4	-	CASSPDRAKNIQYF	TGTGCCAGCAGTCCAGACAGGGCCAAAAACATTCAGTACTTC
TRBV7-2	-	TRBJ2-5	-	CASSLGIRETQYF	TGTGCCAGCAGCTTAGGTATTCGGGAGACCCAGTACTTC
TRBV27	-	TRBJ2-3	-	CASSLYQGRTDTQYF	TGTGCCAGCAGTTTATATCAGGGGCGCACAGATACGCAGTATTTT
TRBV5-5	-	TRBJ2-7	TRBD2	CASSLGLAGNLREQYF	TGTGCCAGCAGCTTGGGGCTAGCGGGAAACCTGAGGGAGCAGTACTTC
TRBV27	-	TRBJ2-1	-	CASSSLSSVWFF	TGTGCCAGCAGTTCCTTATCTAGCGTATGGTTCTTC
TRBV7-9	-	TRBJ1-1	TRBD1	CASTLDGQGSTEAFF	TGTGCCAGCACCCTAGATGGACAGGGGAGCACTGAAGCTTTCTTT
TRBV2	few	TRBJ2-2	-	CASSVYGRNTGELFF	TGTGCCAGCAGTGTTTATGGGAGGAACACCGGGGAGCTGTTTTTT
TRBV10-2	few	TRBJ2-7	TRBD2	CASSELTGTSIKQYF	TGCGCCAGCAGTGAGTTAACCGGGACTAGTATTAAGCAGTACTTC
TRBV6-5	few	TRBJ2-7	-	CASRDYIGPYEQYF	TGTGCCAGCAGAGACTACATAGGTCCCTACGAGCAGTACTTC
TRBV11-3	-	TRBJ2-7	-	CASSFGGFYEQYF	TGTGCCAGCAGCTTCGGCGGATTCTACGAGCAGTACTTC